This T cell receptor beta chain was identified in a study of OX40 agonist ivuxolimab in advanced cancers. For the study at large: Having had anti-PD-1, anti-PD-L1 or anti-CTLA-4 therapy before was allowed, and about 40% had some.

Germline V gene sequence: CDR1 SGHRS, CDR2 YFSETQ. The CDR3 length is 15 residues. The germline V and J ends were trimmed by 0 bases and 0 bases, with 7 bases remaining between them. Whole-study results and caveats: CD4+ and CD8+ T cells in blood underwent clonal expansion by week 6 at 0.1 to 3.0 mg/kg.

The table came from immunoSEQ multiplex PCR; TCRdb's copy has only in-frame clones and leaves some out. This repertoire shows roughly 64,000 clones, around 80% found once; its top ten account for approximately 5.2%. To note about this clone: No antigen is known for it.

The material was CD4+ or CD8+ T cells sorted from blood, obtained in a trial of the OX40 agonist ivuxolimab. The TCR originated in an adult with an advanced solid tumor such as melanoma, head and neck, liver or kidney cancer. The J gene is TRBJ1-3, the V gene TRBV5-1; D not resolved. The CDR3 region is CASSLEGISGNTIYF. The CDR3 nucleotides read TGCGCCAGCAGCTTGGAAGGGATCTCTGGAAACACCATATATTTT.